The source of this T cell receptor beta chain is a study of blood T cell repertoires in COVID-19. Across the whole study: The United States, Italy and Spain supplied acute and convalescent COVID-19 samples. Sample material is recorded as cDNA or gDNA derived from T cells, B-cell-depleted T cells, or PBMCs.

In the authors' methods: Amplification with reference gene primers provided the estimates of nucleated cell counts. Repertoires were generated with immunoSEQ multiplex PCR, while TCRdb's copy carries only in-frame clones and drops some. The V and J calls and clone size were taken over from that table, and D and trimming were inferred from the DNA. Of about 300,000 clones in the sample, around 89% are singletons; the top ten hold under 7.5%. V lost 3 bases and J 6 bases, leaving 15 bases between the germline ends. The length of the CDR3 is 15 residues. The germline V gene encodes CDR1 MGHRA and CDR2 YSYEKL.

This clonotype was sampled from a young man who had recovered from COVID-19. This chain links TRBV4-1 with TRBJ1-5, with TRBD1 as a possible D gene (5 bases). The sample consisted of peripheral blood. The CDR3: CASSQEGNGFQPQHF. The CDR3 DNA is TGCGCCAGCAGCCAGGAGGGGAATGGGTTTCAGCCCCAGCATTTT.